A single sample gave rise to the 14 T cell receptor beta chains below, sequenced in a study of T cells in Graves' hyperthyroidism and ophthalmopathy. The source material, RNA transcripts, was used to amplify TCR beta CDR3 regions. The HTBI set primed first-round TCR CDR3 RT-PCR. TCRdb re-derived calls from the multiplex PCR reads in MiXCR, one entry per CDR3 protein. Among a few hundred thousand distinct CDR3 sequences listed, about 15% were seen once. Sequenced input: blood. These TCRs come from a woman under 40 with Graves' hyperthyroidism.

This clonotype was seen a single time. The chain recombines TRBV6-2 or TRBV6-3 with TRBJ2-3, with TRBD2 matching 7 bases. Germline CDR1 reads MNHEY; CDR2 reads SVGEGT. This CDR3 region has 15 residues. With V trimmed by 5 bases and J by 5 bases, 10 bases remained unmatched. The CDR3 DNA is TGTGCCAGCAGTGAGTCTTTAGGGAGGGGAGATACGCAGTATTTT. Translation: CASSESLGRGDTQYF.

CDR3 DNA: TGTGCCAGCAGTTACACAGGGTTTGAGACCCAGTACTTC. Protein product: CASSYTGFETQYF. The chain has TRBV12-3 or TRBV12-4 and TRBJ2-5, with a weak D call TRBD1 (6 bases). Between the trimmed V and J ends, which lost 4 bases and 5 bases, there was a span of 11 bases. The length of the CDR3 is 13 residues.

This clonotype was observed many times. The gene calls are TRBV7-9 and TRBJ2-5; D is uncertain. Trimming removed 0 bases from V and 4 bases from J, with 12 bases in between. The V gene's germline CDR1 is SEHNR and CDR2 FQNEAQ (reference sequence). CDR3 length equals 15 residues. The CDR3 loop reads CASSLALVSTETQYF. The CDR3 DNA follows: TGTGCCAGCAGCTTAGCGCTAGTTAGCACAGAGACCCAGTACTTC.

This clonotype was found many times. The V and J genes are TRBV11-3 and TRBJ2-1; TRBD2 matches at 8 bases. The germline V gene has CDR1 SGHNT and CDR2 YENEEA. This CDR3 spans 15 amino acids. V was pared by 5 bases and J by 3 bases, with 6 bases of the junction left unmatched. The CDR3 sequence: CASSLGGENYNEQFF. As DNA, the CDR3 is TGTGCCAGCAGCCTCGGGGGGGAGAACTACAATGAGCAGTTCTTC.

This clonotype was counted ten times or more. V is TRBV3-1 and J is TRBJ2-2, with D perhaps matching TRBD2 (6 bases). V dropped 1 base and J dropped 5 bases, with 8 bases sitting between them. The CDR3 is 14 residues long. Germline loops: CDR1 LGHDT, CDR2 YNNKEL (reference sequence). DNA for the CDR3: TGTGCCAGCAGCCAAGCACTAGCTACCGGGGAGCTGTTTTTT. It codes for CASSQALATGELFF.

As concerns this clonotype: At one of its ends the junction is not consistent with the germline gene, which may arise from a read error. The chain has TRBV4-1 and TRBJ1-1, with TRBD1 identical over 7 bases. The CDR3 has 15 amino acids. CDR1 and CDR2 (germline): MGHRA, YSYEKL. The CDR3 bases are TGTGCCAGCATCCAAGGGGGCAGGGTGAACACTGAAGCTTTCTTT. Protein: CASIQGGRVNTEAFF.

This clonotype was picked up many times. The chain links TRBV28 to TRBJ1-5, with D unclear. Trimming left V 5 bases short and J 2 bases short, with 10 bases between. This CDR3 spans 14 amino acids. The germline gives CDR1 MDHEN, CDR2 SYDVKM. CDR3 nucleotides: TGTGCCAGCAGTACTAGAATGGGCAATCAGCCCCAGCATTTT. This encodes CASSTRMGNQPQHF.

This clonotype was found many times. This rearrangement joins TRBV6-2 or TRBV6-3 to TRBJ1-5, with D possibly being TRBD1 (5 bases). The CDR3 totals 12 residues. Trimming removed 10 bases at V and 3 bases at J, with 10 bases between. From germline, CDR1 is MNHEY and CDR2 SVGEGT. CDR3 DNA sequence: TGTGCCATACGGGACCCCAATCAGCCCCAGCATTTT. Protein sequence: CAIRDPNQPQHF.

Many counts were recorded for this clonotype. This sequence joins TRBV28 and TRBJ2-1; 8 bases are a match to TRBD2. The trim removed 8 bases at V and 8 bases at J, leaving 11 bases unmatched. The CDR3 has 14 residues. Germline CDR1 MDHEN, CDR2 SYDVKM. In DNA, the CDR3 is TGTGCCAGCGTCCCGGGACTAGGTCACGATGAGCAGTTCTTC. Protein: CASVPGLGHDEQFF.

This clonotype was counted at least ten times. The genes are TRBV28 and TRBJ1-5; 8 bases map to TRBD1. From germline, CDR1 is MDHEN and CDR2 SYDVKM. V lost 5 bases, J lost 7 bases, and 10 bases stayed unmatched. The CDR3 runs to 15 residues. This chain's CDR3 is CASSLRTGWGQPQHF. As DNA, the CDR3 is TGTGCCAGCAGTCTTCGGACAGGGTGGGGGCAGCCCCAGCATTTT.

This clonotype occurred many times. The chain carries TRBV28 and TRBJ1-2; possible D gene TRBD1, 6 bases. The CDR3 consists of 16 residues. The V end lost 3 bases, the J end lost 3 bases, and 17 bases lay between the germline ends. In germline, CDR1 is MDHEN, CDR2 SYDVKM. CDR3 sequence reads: CASSFRGAREYYGYTF. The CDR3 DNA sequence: TGTGCCAGCAGTTTTCGGGGGGCCCGCGAGTACTATGGCTACACCTTC.

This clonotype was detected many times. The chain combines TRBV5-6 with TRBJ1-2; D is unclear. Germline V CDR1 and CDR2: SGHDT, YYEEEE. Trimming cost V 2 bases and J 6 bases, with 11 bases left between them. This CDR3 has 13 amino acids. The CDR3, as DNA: TGTGCCAGCAGCTTTGGTGGTAGCGATGGCTACACCTTC. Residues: CASSFGGSDGYTF.

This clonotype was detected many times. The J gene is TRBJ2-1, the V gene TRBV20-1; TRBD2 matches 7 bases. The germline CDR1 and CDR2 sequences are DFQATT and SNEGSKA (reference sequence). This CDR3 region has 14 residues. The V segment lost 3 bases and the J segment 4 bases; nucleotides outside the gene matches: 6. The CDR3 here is CSASRLAVYNEQFF. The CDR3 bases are TGCAGTGCTAGTCGGCTAGCGGTATACAATGAGCAGTTCTTC.

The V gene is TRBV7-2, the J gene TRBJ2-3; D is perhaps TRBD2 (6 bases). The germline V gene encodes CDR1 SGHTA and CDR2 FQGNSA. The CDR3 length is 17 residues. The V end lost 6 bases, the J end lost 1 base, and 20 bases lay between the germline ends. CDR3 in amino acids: CASSRPLRGPGTDTQYF. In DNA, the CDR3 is TGTGCCAGCAGTCGCCCGTTGCGGGGACCAGGCACAGATACGCAGTATTTT. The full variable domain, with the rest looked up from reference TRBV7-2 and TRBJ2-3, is GAGVSQSPSNKVTEKGKDVELRCDPISGHTALYWYRQSLGQGLEFLIYFQGNSAPDKSGLPSDRFSAERTGGSVSTLTIQRTQQEDSAVYLCASSRPLRGPGTDTQYFGPGTRLTVL.